This TCR beta chain was sequenced during a study of blood T cell repertoires in COVID-19. Across the whole study: The analysed material was cDNA or gDNA that came from T cells, B-cell-depleted T cells, or PBMCs.

Under the authors' procedure: Reference gene primer amplification gave nucleated cell count estimates. Profiled with immunoSEQ multiplex PCR; TCRdb holds only in-frame clones, not every one. Clone size and the V and J calls come from that table; the DNA yielded D and trimming. Of under 200,000 clones detected, around 84% appear once; the ten largest clones hold roughly 7%. This clone was observed a single time. The CDR3 runs 15 residues. Trimming removed 5 bases from V and 5 bases from J; junction bases left unmatched: 3. Germline V gene data show CDR1 as SGHTA and CDR2 as FQGTGA. This TCR was sampled from a man aged 45-65 years with active or convalescent COVID-19. The chain recombines TRBV7-3 with TRBJ2-1; 13 bases align to TRBD2. The sequencing sample was made of peripheral blood. The CDR3 reads CASSQGLAGNNEQFF. The CDR3 DNA sequence: TGTGCCAGCAGCCAGGGACTAGCGGGGAACAATGAGCAGTTCTTC.